This is a list of T cell receptor beta chains from one sample in a study of blood T cells in healthy people across ages. Via MiXCR, TCRdb re-called the 5' RACE reads, giving one row per CDR3 protein. The table includes fewer than 900,000 distinct CDR3 sequences, roughly 34% detected once. The sequencing input was blood. The receptors were sampled from a man between 18 and 29 years old in good health. Both conserved end residues are part of each CDR3. The D gene is left open where the match is weak. Where a row states a size, it is once, few, many or the class of an expanded clone; other rows omit it.

CDR3nt | CDR3aa | v_gene | abundance | j_gene | d_gene | len
TGTGCCAGCAGCTCCCCGGGGCTCAATGAGCAGTTCTTC | CASSSPGLNEQFF | TRBV7-2 | few | TRBJ2-1 | . | 13
TGTGCCAGCAGCTTAGGAACAGGCATCATGAACACTGAAGCTTTCTTT | CASSLGTGIMNTEAFF | TRBV7-2 | . | TRBJ1-1 | . | 16
TGCGCCAGCAGCTCGCGGGGCATGAGGAACACTGAAGCTTTCTTT | CASSSRGMRNTEAFF | TRBV5-1 | few | TRBJ1-1 | . | 15
TGCAGTGCTAGATCCAGGGTTCCGAACACCGGGGAGCTGTTTTTT | CSARSRVPNTGELFF | TRBV20-1 | few | TRBJ2-2 | . | 15
TGCGCCAGCAGCTTGGAACGGGGGGATGGCTACACCTTC | CASSLERGDGYTF | TRBV5-1 | . | TRBJ1-2 | . | 13
TGTGCCAGCACCGGGTCCGGGAGAGAAAAACTGTTTTTT | CASTGSGREKLFF | TRBV12-3/TRBV12-4 | . | TRBJ1-4 | . | 13
TGCAGTGCTTGGAGTTCACAGGCGCAGCATGGCTACACCTTC | CSAWSSQAQHGYTF | TRBV20-1 | . | TRBJ1-2 | . | 14
TGCGCCAGCAGTCCTGGACCCACAGCCAATGGCTACACCTTC | CASSPGPTANGYTF | TRBV4-3 | . | TRBJ1-2 | . | 14
TGTGCCAGCGGCCCCTCAGGGGACGCCGCAAGTCAGCCCCAGCATTTT | CASGPSGDAASQPQHF | TRBV7-2 | . | TRBJ1-5 | . | 16
TGCAGCGTTGAGGTCTCTGGGGCCAACGTCCTGACTTTC | CSVEVSGANVLTF | TRBV29-1 | many | TRBJ2-6 | . | 13
TGTGCCAGCAGTACGGACTCGACAGGGGAGGGGGTCACTGAAGCTTTCTTT | CASSTDSTGEGVTEAFF | TRBV6-6 | . | TRBJ1-1 | TRBD1 | 17
TGCAGTGCTAGTAGTGGGACAATCGGACTGTTTTTT | CSASSGTIGLFF | TRBV20-1 | few | TRBJ1-4 | . | 12
TGCAGCGTTGGACCACGAGGAACGCTGGAGTTAGAGACCCAGTACTTC | CSVGPRGTLELETQYF | TRBV29-1 | . | TRBJ2-5 | . | 16
TGTGCCAGCAGCTTACTAGGGATGAACACTGAAGCTTTCTTT | CASSLLGMNTEAFF | TRBV7-9 | few | TRBJ1-1 | . | 14
TGCGCCAGCAGCCAACCGGGACTAGCGGGAGGGACCTATCAGTTCTTC | CASSQPGLAGGTYQFF | TRBV4-3 | . | TRBJ2-1 | TRBD2 | 16
TGTGCCATCAGTGAGTCGTTCTCTGGGGCCAACGTCCTGACTTTC | CAISESFSGANVLTF | TRBV10-3 | . | TRBJ2-6 | . | 15
TGCAGCGCCACGGGACAGGTATTCGACCCAACCCGACGATACGAGCAGTACTTC | CSATGQVFDPTRRYEQYF | TRBV29-1 | . | TRBJ2-7 | TRBD1 | 18
TGTGCCAGCACCGCACCTGACAGGGGCGCTTCAGATACGCAGTATTTT | CASTAPDRGASDTQYF | TRBV12-3/TRBV12-4 | many | TRBJ2-3 | TRBD1 | 16
TGTGCCAGCAGCCCTCAACAGGGGGCGAATTCCCTAGCTGGCTACACCTTC | CASSPQQGANSLAGYTF | TRBV14 | once | TRBJ1-2 | TRBD1 | 17
TGTGCCAGCAGTGGAGGGGCAGAAGCTTTCTTT | CASSGGAEAFF | TRBV12-3/TRBV12-4 | few | TRBJ1-1 | . | 11
TGCAGTGCTAGGGGGACATCTCAGACCCAGTACTTC | CSARGTSQTQYF | TRBV20-1 | . | TRBJ2-5 | . | 12
TGTGCCAGCAGCCAAGGCTACCCGCGTGACTACAATGAGCAGTTCTTC | CASSQGYPRDYNEQFF | TRBV4-2 | many | TRBJ2-1 | . | 16
TGTGCCATCAGTGAAGGGGTAGGTCCTCCCTACGAGCAGTACTTC | CAISEGVGPPYEQYF | TRBV10-3 | . | TRBJ2-7 | . | 15
TGTGCCAGCAGCTCGACAGGGTTCACCTACGAGCAGTACTTC | CASSSTGFTYEQYF | TRBV7-9 | . | TRBJ2-7 | TRBD1 | 14
TGTGCCAGCAGTGAATATCTGCCAGGGAGAGGTAATTCACCCCTCCACTTT | CASSEYLPGRGNSPLHF | TRBV25-1 | . | TRBJ1-6 | . | 17
TGTGCCAGCAGTTACCGAGCGAACCCAGCCCGAGATACGCAGTATTTT | CASSYRANPARDTQYF | TRBV6-2/TRBV6-3 | . | TRBJ2-3 | . | 16
TGTGCCAGCAGTGAAGCGGGGGGAACGGCCGGCTACGAGCAGTACTTC | CASSEAGGTAGYEQYF | TRBV6-1 | . | TRBJ2-7 | . | 16